This entry lists 13 T cell receptor beta chains sequenced from one sample in a study of cytomegalovirus exposure and HLA in healthy donors. PCR used 60 Vbeta primers and 13 Jbeta primers. Only in-frame clones appear in the TCRdb table, and some are missing; sequencing was by immunoSEQ multiplex PCR. The sample has 90,000 to 150,000 clones, over 8.5% seen once; the top ten hold 6% to 7.5%. Material for sequencing was PBMCs. These receptors all come from a woman aged 40 to 50 in good health and CMV-seropositive.

This clone was observed a few times. V usage is TRBV30 and J usage is TRBJ1-2; D not resolved. Between the trimmed V and J ends, which lost 5 bases and 4 bases, there was a span of 8 bases. The length of the CDR3 is 11 residues. Germline V gives CDR1 GTSNPN, CDR2 SVGIG (reference sequence). For the CDR3, the DNA is TGTGCCTGGGGAGTCGGCTATGGCTACACCTTC. Translated, it gives CAWGVGYGYTF. The variable domain in full, with the rest retrieved from reference TRBV30 and TRBJ1-2, is SQTIHQWPATLVQPVGSPLSLECTVEGTSNPNLYWYRQAAGRGLQLLFYSVGIGQISSEVPQNLSASRPQDRQFILSSKKLLLSDSGFYLCAWGVGYGYTFGSGTRLTVV.

This clone was detected only a few times. The rearrangement joins TRBV6-5 to TRBJ1-2, with 10 nucleotides matching TRBD1. Germline V gene lookup returns CDR1 MNHEY and CDR2 SVGAGI. V lost 4 bases to trimming and J lost 4 bases; unmatched junction nucleotides: 6. This CDR3 has 15 amino acids. The DNA for the CDR3 is TGTGCCAGCAGTTTTAGGACAGGGGGTCTCTATGGCTACACCTTC. Its protein is CASSFRTGGLYGYTF.

This clone was counted between two and nine times. This rearrangement joins TRBV5-6 to TRBJ2-1, with 11 positions matching TRBD2. The length of the CDR3 is 16 residues. V lost 1 base and J lost 4; bases outside the gene matches: 4. Germline lookup yields CDR1 SGHDT and CDR2 YYEEEE. CDR3 in amino acids: CASSLITSGGYNEQFF. The DNA of the CDR3 is TGTGCCAGCAGCTTGATCACTAGCGGGGGTTACAATGAGCAGTTCTTC.

The table lists this clone with a few counts. The chain links TRBV10-3 to TRBJ2-7, with TRBD2 as a possible D gene (6 bases). Germline V gene lookup returns CDR1 ENHRY and CDR2 SYGVKD. V was trimmed by 3 bases and J by 1 base, leaving 10 bases between them. The CDR3 covers 14 residues. The DNA of the CDR3 is TGTGCCATCAGTGACCCGACTAGTTCCTACGAGCAGTACTTC. Its translation: CAISDPTSSYEQYF.

The chain carries TRBV5-1 and TRBJ2-5; D might be TRBD1 (6 bases). Near its end, the DNA agrees better with TRBJ2-7, so the J call may be wrong. CDR3 length equals 13 residues. Germline CDR1 is SGHRS and CDR2 is YFSETQ. The CDR3 DNA reads as TGCGCCAGCAGCCCTCAAAACAGGGCCGAGCAGTACTTC. This encodes CASSPQNRAEQYF.

This clone has only a few counts. The chain is built from TRBV5-8 and TRBJ2-5; 8 bases are a match to TRBD1. The J call is uncertain, as TRBJ2-7 better fits the DNA end. The CDR3 length is 15 residues. CDR1 SGHTS and CDR2 YDEGEE come from the germline V gene. The CDR3 DNA is TGTGCCAGCAGCTTGCCGGGACAGGATAACTACGAGCAGTACTTC. It translates to CASSLPGQDNYEQYF.

The CDR3 coding sequence is TGTGCCAGCAGCCAACAGGGGGCGCACACCGGGGAGCTGTTTTTT. It codes for CASSQQGAHTGELFF. V and J are TRBV7-8 and TRBJ2-2, with 9 bases fitting TRBD1. V gave up 5 bases and J gave up 3 bases; unmatched junction bases: 4. The CDR3 extends over 15 amino acids. CDR1 is SGHVS, CDR2 FQNEAQ, per germline.

V is TRBV27 and J is TRBJ1-1; the D gene is possibly TRBD1 (5 bases). This CDR3 has 14 residues. Germline V lookup: CDR1 MNHEY, CDR2 SMNVEV (reference sequence). V gave up 3 bases and J gave up 5 bases, with 13 bases separating them. CDR3 sequence (DNA): TGTGCCAGCAGTTTGGCAGGGTTACTTACTGAAGCTTTCTTT. Residues: CASSLAGLLTEAFF.

CDR3 loop: CASSPLAKNIQYF. In DNA, the CDR3 is TGTGCCAGCAGTCCATTAGCCAAAAACATTCAGTACTTC. V usage is TRBV5-8 and J usage is TRBJ2-4; D unclear. The V end was cut by 5 bases, the J end by 0 bases, with 6 bases between. This CDR3 spans 13 amino acids. Germline CDR1 SGHTS, CDR2 YDEGEE.

This clone showed up just a few times. The genes are TRBV5-6 and TRBJ1-1; 9 bases map to TRBD1. The CDR3 is 15 amino acids. Germline lookup yields CDR1 SGHDT and CDR2 YYEEEE. The V and J ends lost 2 bases and 1 base, in that order; junction bases with no gene match: 3. This CDR3 is CASSLSDRGNTEAFF. CDR3 coding DNA: TGTGCCAGCAGCTTATCGGACAGGGGGAACACTGAAGCTTTCTTT.

The chain uses TRBV10-3 and TRBJ1-5; 7 positions match TRBD1. V was clipped by 3 bases and J by 6 bases; unmatched bases: 5. This CDR3 spans 14 amino acids. Germline lookup yields CDR1 ENHRY and CDR2 SYGVKD. This CDR3 reads CAISEGGAGQPQHF. The CDR3 nucleotides are TGTGCCATCAGTGAAGGGGGCGCCGGTCAGCCCCAGCATTTT.

With respect to this clone: A junction end diverges from the germline sequence, so it may reflect a read error. The chain has TRBV30 and TRBJ1-1; D call uncertain. The CDR3 loop spans 14 amino acids. CDR1 and CDR2 from the germline V gene are GTSNPN and SVGIG (reference sequence). This CDR3 is CAWSVGRMNAEAFF. CDR3 DNA: TGTGCCTGGAGTGTTGGCAGGATGAACGCTGAAGCTTTCTTT.

The rearrangement links TRBV6-6 to TRBJ1-1, with 8 bases aligning to TRBD1. Trimming cost V 4 bases and J 2 bases; bases outside gene matches: 9. Germline V gene lookup returns CDR1 MNHNY and CDR2 SVGAGI (reference sequence). The CDR3 contains 16 residues. CDR3 bases: TGTGCCAGCAGTTCCCCCGACAGGGGTCGCAACACTGAAGCTTTCTTT. It yields the protein CASSSPDRGRNTEAFF.